The sequence of this TCR beta chain was determined in a study of identifying expanded T cells in peripheral blood. The study, taken as a whole, reports: Across healthy donors, higher total template counts meant significantly greater approximately two-week count variance. Technical replicates showed roughly 1.2 changed clones; about 2 weeks about 16; four weeks 19.

Regarding this clone: The antigen is undetermined.

No infections or other immune events were documented during collection. Germline CDR1 and CDR2: LGHNA and YNFKEQ. J lost 0 bases, V lost 2 bases, and 6 bases had no gene match. The CDR3 contains 18 residues. This table comes from immunoSEQ multiplex PCR, and its TCRdb copy is limited to in-frame clones, with some not included. The table lists about 86,000 clones, roughly 90% of them singletons. This TCR was recovered from a person aged 18 to 75 in good health. Sequenced input: blood. The chain uses TRBV4-2 and TRBJ2-1; 11 positions agree with TRBD2. The CDR3 DNA sequence: TGTGCCAGCAGCCAAAAGACCCTAGCGGGGGGCTCCTACAATGAGCAGTTCTTC. As protein: CASSQKTLAGGSYNEQFF.